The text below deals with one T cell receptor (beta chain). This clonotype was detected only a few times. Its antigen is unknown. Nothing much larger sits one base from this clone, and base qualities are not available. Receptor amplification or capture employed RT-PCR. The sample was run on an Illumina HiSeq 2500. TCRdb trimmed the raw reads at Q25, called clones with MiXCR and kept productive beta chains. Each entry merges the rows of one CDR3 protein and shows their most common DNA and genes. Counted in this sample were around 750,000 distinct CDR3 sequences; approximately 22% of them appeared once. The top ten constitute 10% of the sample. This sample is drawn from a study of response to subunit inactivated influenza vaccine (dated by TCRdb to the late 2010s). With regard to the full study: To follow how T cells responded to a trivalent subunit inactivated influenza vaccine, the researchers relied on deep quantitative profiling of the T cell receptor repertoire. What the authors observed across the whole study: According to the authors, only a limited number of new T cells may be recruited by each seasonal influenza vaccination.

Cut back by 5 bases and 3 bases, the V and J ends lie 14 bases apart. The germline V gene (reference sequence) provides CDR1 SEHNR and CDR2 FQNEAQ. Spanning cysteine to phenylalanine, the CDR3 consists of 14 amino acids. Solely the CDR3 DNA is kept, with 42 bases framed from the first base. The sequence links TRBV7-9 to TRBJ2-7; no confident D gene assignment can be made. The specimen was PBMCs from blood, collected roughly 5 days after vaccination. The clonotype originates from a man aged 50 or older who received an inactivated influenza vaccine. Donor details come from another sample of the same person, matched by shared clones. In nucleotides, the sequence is TGTGCCAGCAGCCGAACGGACGGAGTCTACGAGCAGTACTTC. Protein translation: CASSRTDGVYEQYF. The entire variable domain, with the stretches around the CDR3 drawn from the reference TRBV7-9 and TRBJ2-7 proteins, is DTGVSQNPRHKITKRGQNVTFRCDPISEHNRLYWYRQTLGQGPEFLTYFQNEAQLEKSRLLSDRFSAERPKGSFSTLEIQRTEQGDSAMYLCASSRTDGVYEQYFGPGTRLTVT.